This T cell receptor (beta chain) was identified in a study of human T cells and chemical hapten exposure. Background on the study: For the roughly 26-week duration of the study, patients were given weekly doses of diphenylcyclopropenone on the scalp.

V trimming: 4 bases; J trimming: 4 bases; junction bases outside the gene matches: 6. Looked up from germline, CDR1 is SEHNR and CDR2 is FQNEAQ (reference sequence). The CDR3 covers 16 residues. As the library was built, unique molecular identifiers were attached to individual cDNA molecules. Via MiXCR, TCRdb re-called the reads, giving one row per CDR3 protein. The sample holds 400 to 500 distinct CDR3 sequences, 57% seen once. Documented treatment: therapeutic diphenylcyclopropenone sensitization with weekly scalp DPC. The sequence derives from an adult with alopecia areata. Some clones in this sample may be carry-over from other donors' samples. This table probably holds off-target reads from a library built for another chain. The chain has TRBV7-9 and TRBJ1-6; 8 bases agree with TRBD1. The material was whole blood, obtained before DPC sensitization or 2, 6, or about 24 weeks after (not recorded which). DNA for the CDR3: TGTGCCAGCAGCTCCGGACAGGGATTTTATAATTCACCCCTCCACTTT. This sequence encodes CASSSGQGFYNSPLHF.